Listed below are T cell receptor beta chains from one sample, sequenced in a study of blood T cell repertoires in COVID-19. Profiled with immunoSEQ multiplex PCR; TCRdb holds only in-frame clones, not every one. The sample has 200,000 to 300,000 clones, approximately 87% seen once. The sample was peripheral blood. The receptors were sampled from a middle-aged woman who had recovered from COVID-19. Both conserved end residues are part of each CDR3. D genes are given only for firm matches. Part of the rows lack a size; the others show once, few, many or a class for expanded clones.

j_gene: TRBJ1-5; v_gene: TRBV19; abundance: .; len: 16; d_gene: TRBD1; CDR3aa: CASSIQGAPSNQPQHF; CDR3nt: TGTGCCAGTAGTATACAGGGGGCTCCCAGCAATCAGCCCCAGCATTTT
j_gene: TRBJ1-5; v_gene: TRBV2; abundance: .; len: 13; d_gene: .; CDR3aa: CASNADVNQPQHF; CDR3nt: TGTGCCAGCAATGCAGATGTCAATCAGCCCCAGCATTTT
j_gene: TRBJ2-5; v_gene: TRBV7-8; abundance: .; len: 14; d_gene: .; CDR3aa: CASSSDGRWGPPHF; CDR3nt: TGTGCCAGCAGCTCGGACGGGAGGTGGGGGCCCCCCCACTTC
j_gene: TRBJ1-5; v_gene: TRBV18; abundance: .; len: 13; d_gene: .; CDR3aa: CASSPSYGQPQHF; CDR3nt: TGTGCCAGCTCACCATCGTACGGGCAGCCCCAGCATTTT
j_gene: TRBJ1-2; v_gene: TRBV7-2; abundance: .; len: 15; d_gene: TRBD1; CDR3aa: CASSWGTATNYGYTF; CDR3nt: TGTGCCAGCAGCTGGGGGACAGCGACTAACTATGGCTACACCTTC
j_gene: TRBJ2-1; v_gene: TRBV6-4; abundance: once; len: 15; d_gene: .; CDR3aa: CASSARPEQRNEQFF; CDR3nt: TGTGCCAGCAGTGCCCGGCCGGAGCAACGCAATGAGCAGTTCTTC
j_gene: TRBJ2-7; v_gene: TRBV9; abundance: .; len: 15; d_gene: TRBD1; CDR3aa: CASTSGQGRSYEQYF; CDR3nt: TGTGCCAGCACCTCCGGACAGGGACGCTCCTACGAGCAGTACTTC
j_gene: TRBJ2-5; v_gene: TRBV2; abundance: few; len: 14; d_gene: TRBD2; CDR3aa: CASARTSGGETQYF; CDR3nt: TGTGCCAGCGCAAGGACTAGCGGGGGGGAGACCCAGTACTTC
j_gene: TRBJ2-2; v_gene: TRBV2; abundance: .; len: 15; d_gene: .; CDR3aa: CASSDLSRATGELFF; CDR3nt: TGTGCCAGCAGTGACTTGAGCAGGGCCACCGGGGAGCTGTTTTTT
j_gene: TRBJ1-1; v_gene: TRBV19; abundance: .; len: 13; d_gene: .; CDR3aa: CASTVTGNTEAFF; CDR3nt: TGTGCCAGTACCGTGACAGGGAACACTGAAGCTTTCTTT
j_gene: TRBJ2-7; v_gene: TRBV10-3; abundance: .; len: 16; d_gene: .; CDR3aa: CAISEGGGVSSYEQYF; CDR3nt: TGTGCCATCAGTGAGGGTGGCGGGGTGAGCTCCTACGAGCAGTACTTC
j_gene: TRBJ2-7; v_gene: TRBV9; abundance: .; len: 14; d_gene: TRBD1; CDR3aa: CASSRQGFIYEQYF; CDR3nt: TGTGCCAGCAGCCGACAGGGCTTCATCTACGAGCAGTACTTC
j_gene: TRBJ1-1; v_gene: TRBV15; abundance: .; len: 15; d_gene: TRBD1; CDR3aa: CATRFGDRDYTEAFF; CDR3nt: TGTGCCACCAGGTTTGGAGACAGGGATTACACTGAAGCTTTCTTT
j_gene: TRBJ1-6; v_gene: TRBV2; abundance: .; len: 15; d_gene: TRBD1; CDR3aa: CASSEPGQRNSPLHF; CDR3nt: TGTGCCAGCAGTGAACCGGGACAGAGAAATTCACCCCTCCACTTT
j_gene: TRBJ1-1; v_gene: TRBV7-9; abundance: .; len: 13; d_gene: .; CDR3aa: CASTVQGGTEAFF; CDR3nt: TGTGCCAGCACCGTACAGGGTGGGACTGAAGCTTTCTTT
j_gene: TRBJ2-7; v_gene: TRBV29-1; abundance: .; len: 14; d_gene: TRBD2; CDR3aa: CSVEDPGGTYEQYF; CDR3nt: TGCAGCGTTGAAGACCCGGGGGGGACCTACGAGCAGTACTTC
j_gene: TRBJ1-2; v_gene: TRBV19; abundance: .; len: 12; d_gene: .; CDR3aa: CASSIEGSGYTF; CDR3nt: TGTGCCAGTAGTATAGAAGGGAGTGGCTACACCTTC
j_gene: TRBJ2-3; v_gene: TRBV18; abundance: .; len: 16; d_gene: TRBD2; CDR3aa: CASSRGLAGGTDTQYF; CDR3nt: TGTGCCAGCTCACGAGGACTAGCGGGGGGCACAGATACGCAGTATTTT
j_gene: TRBJ1-5; v_gene: TRBV4-1; abundance: .; len: 16; d_gene: TRBD1; CDR3aa: CASSQAGTGGKQPQHF; CDR3nt: TGCGCCAGCAGCCAAGCCGGGACAGGGGGGAAGCAGCCCCAGCATTTT
j_gene: TRBJ2-2; v_gene: TRBV6-5; abundance: .; len: 15; d_gene: TRBD2; CDR3aa: CASRPPGGYTGELFF; CDR3nt: TGTGCCAGCAGGCCCCCGGGGGGATACACCGGGGAGCTGTTTTTT
j_gene: TRBJ1-2; v_gene: TRBV9; abundance: .; len: 14; d_gene: TRBD1; CDR3aa: CASSSRDRLNGYTF; CDR3nt: TGTGCCAGCAGCTCACGGGACAGGCTAAATGGCTACACCTTC
j_gene: TRBJ1-2; v_gene: TRBV5-4; abundance: .; len: 13; d_gene: .; CDR3aa: CASSLITGTGYTF; CDR3nt: TGTGCCAGCAGCTTGATAACAGGGACTGGCTACACCTTC
j_gene: TRBJ1-5; v_gene: TRBV19; abundance: .; len: 15; d_gene: .; CDR3aa: CASSMGLYSNQPQHF; CDR3nt: TGTGCCAGTAGTATGGGGCTATATAGCAATCAGCCCCAGCATTTT
j_gene: TRBJ1-2; v_gene: TRBV5-5; abundance: .; len: 13; d_gene: .; CDR3aa: CASSLKGYYGYTF; CDR3nt: TGTGCCAGCAGCCTCAAGGGGTACTATGGCTACACCTTC
j_gene: TRBJ1-2; v_gene: TRBV9; abundance: .; len: 15; d_gene: TRBD1; CDR3aa: CASSVGQGLDYGYTF; CDR3nt: TGTGCCAGCAGCGTGGGACAGGGATTGGACTATGGCTACACCTTC
j_gene: TRBJ2-5; v_gene: TRBV7-7; abundance: .; len: 15; d_gene: TRBD2; CDR3aa: CASSSGPGGLLTQYF; CDR3nt: TGTGCCAGCAGTTCGGGACCGGGGGGATTGTTGACCCAGTACTTC
j_gene: TRBJ1-1; v_gene: TRBV19; abundance: .; len: 12; d_gene: .; CDR3aa: CASKDRGTEAFF; CDR3nt: TGTGCCAGTAAAGACCGGGGCACTGAAGCTTTCTTT